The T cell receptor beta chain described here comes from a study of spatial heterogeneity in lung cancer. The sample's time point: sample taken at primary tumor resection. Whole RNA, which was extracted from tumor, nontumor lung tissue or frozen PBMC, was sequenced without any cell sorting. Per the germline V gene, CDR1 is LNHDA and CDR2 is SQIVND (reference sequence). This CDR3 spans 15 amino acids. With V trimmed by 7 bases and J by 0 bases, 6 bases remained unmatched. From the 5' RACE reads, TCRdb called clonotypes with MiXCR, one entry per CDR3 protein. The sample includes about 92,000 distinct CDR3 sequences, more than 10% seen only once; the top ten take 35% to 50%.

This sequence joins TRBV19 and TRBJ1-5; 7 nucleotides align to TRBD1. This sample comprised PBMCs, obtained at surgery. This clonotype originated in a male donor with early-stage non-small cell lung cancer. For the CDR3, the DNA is TGTGCCAGTATCCAGGGGGGATATAGCAATCAGCCCCAGCATTTT. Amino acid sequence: CASIQGGYSNQPQHF.